This is a list of T cell receptor beta chains from one sample in a study of blood T cell repertoires in COVID-19. Sequenced by immunoSEQ multiplex PCR; TCRdb stores in-frame clones only, minus some. The sample holds under 150,000 clones, 80% to 85% seen once. Source material: peripheral blood. The receptors come from an older woman with active or convalescent COVID-19. CDR3s include the opening cysteine and the closing phenylalanine or tryptophan. A D gene is named only where the DNA matches it firmly. Expanded clones get a size class; other rows say once, few or many, or leave the size out.

TRBD1 | . | TRBJ1-1 | TRBV2 | TGTGCCAGCACTTTACCGGGACAGGTAATGAACACTGAAGCTTTCTTT | CASTLPGQVMNTEAFF
. | . | TRBJ2-7 | TRBV9 | TGTGCCAGCAGCGTCCTGAGCGTAGACGAGCAGTACTTC | CASSVLSVDEQYF
. | . | TRBJ1-1 | TRBV28 | TGTGCCAGCAGTAAGGGGGAAGCTTTCTTT | CASSKGEAFF
. | . | TRBJ1-3 | TRBV6-5 | TGTGCCAGCAGTTTAGGAGTTTCTGGAAACACCATATATTTT | CASSLGVSGNTIYF
. | . | TRBJ1-1 | TRBV2 | TGTGCCAGCAGACGAACTTCTGTGAACACTGAAGCTTTCTTT | CASRRTSVNTEAFF
TRBD2 | . | TRBJ2-7 | TRBV6-6 | TGTGCCAGCAGTTACTGGAGGGGGACTAGCGGCTACGAGCAGTACTTC | CASSYWRGTSGYEQYF
. | . | TRBJ1-3 | TRBV28 | TGTGCCAGCGGCGGGGTGGGGTATGGAAACACCATATATTTT | CASGGVGYGNTIYF
TRBD2 | . | TRBJ2-2 | TRBV10-3 | TGTGCCATCAGAGGGACTAGCGGGGGGCAGACCGGGGAGCTGTTTTTT | CAIRGTSGGQTGELFF
. | . | TRBJ2-3 | TRBV5-6 | TGTGCCAGCAGCTTGGCAGGTGGGCCCGCGGATACGCAGTATTTT | CASSLAGGPADTQYF
TRBD2 | once | TRBJ2-5 | TRBV6-2/TRBV6-3 | TGTGCCAGCAGTTACTCACTAGCGGGAGCAGAGACCCAGTACTTC | CASSYSLAGAETQYF
TRBD1 | . | TRBJ1-5 | TRBV6-5 | TGTGCCAGCAGAACGAGACAGGGAAGCAATCAGCCCCAGCATTTT | CASRTRQGSNQPQHF
. | . | TRBJ1-5 | TRBV28 | TGTGCCAGCAGTTTCTGGACGGAGGGTTCCAATCAGCCCCAGCATTTT | CASSFWTEGSNQPQHF
TRBD2 | . | TRBJ2-5 | TRBV20-1 | TGCAGTGCTAGTCGGAGAGGGCTAGCGGGAGAGACCCAGTACTTC | CSASRRGLAGETQYF
TRBD1 | . | TRBJ1-2 | TRBV9 | TGTGCCAGCAGCGCCCAGACAGGGGGAACCCCTAACTATGGCTACACCTTC | CASSAQTGGTPNYGYTF
. | . | TRBJ2-1 | TRBV12-3/TRBV12-4 | TGTGCCAGCAGTGTAGGGAGGCACAATGAGCAGTTCTTC | CASSVGRHNEQFF
. | . | TRBJ1-4 | TRBV7-9 | TGTGCCAGCAGCGCGGGGGGCGAGTGGGAAAAACTGTTTTTT | CASSAGGEWEKLFF
. | . | TRBJ1-1 | TRBV4-1 | TGCGCCAGCAGCCAAGATCAGGTAGTAAAAGCTGAAGCTTTCTTT | CASSQDQVVKAEAFF
. | . | TRBJ2-5 | TRBV9 | TGTGCCAGCAGCCGGGGGTCCTACGCGGAGACCCAGTACTTC | CASSRGSYAETQYF
TRBD2 | few | TRBJ2-5 | TRBV10-2 | TGCGCCAGCAGTGGCGGGGGGGAGACCCAGTACTTC | CASSGGGETQYF
TRBD1 | . | TRBJ1-2 | TRBV28 | TGTGCCAGCAGGGGGACAGGCTATGGCTACACCTTC | CASRGTGYGYTF
TRBD1 | . | TRBJ2-5 | TRBV5-4 | TGTGCCAGCAGCATTTCGGACAGGCCAGGGTGGACCCAGTACTTC | CASSISDRPGWTQYF